Below, one T cell receptor (beta chain) is given with its context. The antigen remains undetermined. Trimming cost V 6 bases and J 7 bases, with 15 bases left between them. Germline CDR1 MNHEY, CDR2 SVGAGI. The CDR3 has 13 residues. Together with a sample-barcoded 5' primer, a J-beta primer mix was included in a second PCR lasting about 7 to 12 cycles. TCRdb ran MiXCR on the 5' RACE reads and lists one entry per CDR3 protein. The profile shows around 990,000 distinct CDR3 sequences, approximately 25% of them singletons. These data come from a study of blood T cells in healthy people across ages. Study-level findings and limits: Long-lived and aged donors differed, with more naive CD4+ cells and higher diversity in the long-lived. Investigators viewed diversity estimates from one million T cells as underestimates, the study reported. Age advanced and TCR beta diversity per million T cells fell, roughly linearly.

Separately, the same data were catalogued under a study of T cells of mothers and their children. That publication notes: Related mother-child pairs shared marginally more repertoire than unrelated pairs, though not significantly.

This sequence originates from a girl between 2 and 10 years old in good health. The sequenced sample consisted of blood. The V gene is TRBV6-5, the J gene TRBJ1-1; D ambiguous. The CDR3 is CASSPSSGLEAFF. The CDR3 nucleotides are TGTGCCAGCAGCCCGTCATCAGGCCTTGAAGCTTTCTTT.